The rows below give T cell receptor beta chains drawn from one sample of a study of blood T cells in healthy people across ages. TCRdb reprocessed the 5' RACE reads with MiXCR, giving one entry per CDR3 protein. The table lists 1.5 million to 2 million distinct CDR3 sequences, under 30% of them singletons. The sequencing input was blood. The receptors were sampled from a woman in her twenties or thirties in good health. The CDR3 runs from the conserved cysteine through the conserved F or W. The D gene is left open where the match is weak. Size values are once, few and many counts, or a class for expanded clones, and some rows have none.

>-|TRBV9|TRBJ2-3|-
TGTGCCAGCAGCGTGCAGAGGTCAACCACAGATACGCAGTATTTT
CASSVQRSTTDTQYF
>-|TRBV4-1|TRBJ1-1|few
TGCGCCAGCAGCCAAGCTGCGAGGAACACTGAAGCTTTCTTT
CASSQAARNTEAFF
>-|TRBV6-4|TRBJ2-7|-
TGTGCCAGCCCTCCGGAGGGGGGACCCAGCTTC
CASPPEGGPSF
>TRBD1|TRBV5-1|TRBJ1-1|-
TGCGCCAGCAGCTGGAGCTTACAGGGGGCGACCACTGAAGCTTTCTTT
CASSWSLQGATTEAFF
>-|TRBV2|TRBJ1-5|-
TGTGCCAGCAGTGAACAGGCGACAGGTGGAAGCAATCAGCCCCAGCATTTT
CASSEQATGGSNQPQHF
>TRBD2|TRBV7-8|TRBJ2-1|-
TGTGCCAGCAGCTTAAAGCGGGAGGGCCTAGGGAATGAGCAGTTCTTC
CASSLKREGLGNEQFF
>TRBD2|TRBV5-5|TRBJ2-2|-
TGTGCCAGCAGCTTCTGGAGCGGGACGAACACCGGGGAGCTGTTTTTT
CASSFWSGTNTGELFF
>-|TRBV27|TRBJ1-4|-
TGTGCCAGCAGTCCCTGGACCGTAAATGAAAAACTGTTTTTT
CASSPWTVNEKLFF
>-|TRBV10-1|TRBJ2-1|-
TGCGCCAGCAGTAACAGGCGGTATAATGAGCAGTTCTTC
CASSNRRYNEQFF
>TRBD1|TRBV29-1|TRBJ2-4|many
TGCAGCGTTGAAGGTGGGACGAGGGGGCAGGTGGACATTCAGTACTTC
CSVEGGTRGQVDIQYF
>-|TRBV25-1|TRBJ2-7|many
TGTGCCAGCAGTGAATGGGACGAGCAGTACTTC
CASSEWDEQYF
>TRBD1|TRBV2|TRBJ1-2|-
TGTGTCAGCAGATCGACAGGGGGAGGTGGCTACACCTTC
CVSRSTGGGGYTF
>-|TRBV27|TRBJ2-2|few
TGTGCCACCAGAGAATACGGGGGAAACGGGGAGCTGTTTTTT
CATREYGGNGELFF